This T cell receptor (beta chain) stems from a study of shared clonotypes between healthy human individuals. Only in-frame clones appear in the TCRdb table, and some are missing; sequencing was by immunoSEQ multiplex PCR. The table records 450,000 to 700,000 clones, nearly 97% of them present only once. Whole-study findings and limits: Researchers sampled blood only, noting tissue repertoires likely differ.

Details on this clone: Its antigen is as yet unknown.

Cells designated naive CD8 were CD45RO-negative and were positively selected for CCR7, with terminally differentiated effector memory CD45RA+ cells excluded. Sequenced sample: naive CD8+ T cells sorted from blood. This TCR was sampled from a woman in her twenties or thirties in good health.

CDR3 residues: CASSEGTGIRQPQHF. Written as DNA, the CDR3 is TGTGCCAGCAGTGAGGGGACAGGGATTCGCCAGCCCCAGCATTTT. This rearrangement joins TRBV27 to TRBJ1-5; the match to TRBD1 covers 9 bases. V lost 5 bases, J lost 7 bases, and 9 bases stayed unmatched. From germline, CDR1 is MNHEY and CDR2 SMNVEV (reference sequence). This CDR3 region has 15 residues.